The T cell receptor (beta chain) under discussion was sequenced for a study of CDR3 diversity in severe acne. TCRdb redid the calling of the PCR reads with MiXCR, one entry per CDR3 protein. The sample records tens of thousands of distinct CDR3 sequences, around 49% being singletons. The CDR3 is made up of 16 amino acids. Germline V gene sequence: CDR1 MGHRA, CDR2 YSYEKL. After removal of 1 base from V and 2 bases from J, the junction contained 1 base not matched to a gene. The sequence derives from a male donor in good health, without acne. The genes are TRBV4-1 and TRBJ2-5, with 13 bases fitting TRBD2. The sample consisted of blood. CDR3 amino acids: CASSQVLAGGQETQYF. CDR3 nucleotides: TGCGCCAGCAGCCAAGTACTAGCGGGGGGGCAAGAGACCCAGTACTTC.